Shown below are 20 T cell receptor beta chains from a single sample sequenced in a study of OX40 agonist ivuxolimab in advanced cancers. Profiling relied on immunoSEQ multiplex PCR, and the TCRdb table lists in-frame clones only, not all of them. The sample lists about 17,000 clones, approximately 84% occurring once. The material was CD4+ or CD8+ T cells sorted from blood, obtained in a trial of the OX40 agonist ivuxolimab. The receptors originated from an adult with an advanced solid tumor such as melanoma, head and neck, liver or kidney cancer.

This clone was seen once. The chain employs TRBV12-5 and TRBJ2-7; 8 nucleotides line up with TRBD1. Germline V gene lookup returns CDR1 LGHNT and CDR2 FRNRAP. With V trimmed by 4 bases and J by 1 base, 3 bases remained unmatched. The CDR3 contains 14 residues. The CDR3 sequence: CASGSGTGSYEQYF. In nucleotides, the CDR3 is TGTGCTAGTGGTTCCGGGACAGGTTCCTACGAGCAGTACTTC. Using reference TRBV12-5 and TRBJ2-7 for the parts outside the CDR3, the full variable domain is DARVTQTPRHKVTEMGQEVTMRCQPILGHNTVFWYRQTMMQGLELLAYFRNRAPLDDSGMPKDRFSAEMPDATLATLKIQPSEPRDSAVYFCASGSGTGSYEQYFGPGTRLTVT.

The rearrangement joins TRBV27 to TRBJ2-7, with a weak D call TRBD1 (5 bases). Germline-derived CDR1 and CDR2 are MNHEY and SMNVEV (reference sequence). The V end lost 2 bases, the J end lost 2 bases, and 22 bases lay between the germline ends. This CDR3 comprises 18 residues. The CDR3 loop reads CASSLRDSTFTYPYEQYF. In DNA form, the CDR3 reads TGTGCCAGCAGTTTACGCGACAGTACATTCACCTATCCCTACGAGCAGTACTTC.

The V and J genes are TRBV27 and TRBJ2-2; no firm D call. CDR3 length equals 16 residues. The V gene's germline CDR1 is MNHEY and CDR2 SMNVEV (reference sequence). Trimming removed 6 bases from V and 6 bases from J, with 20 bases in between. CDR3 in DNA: TGTGCCAGCAGCGAAGTCGACTCTTACCTACCCGGGGAGCTGTTTTTT. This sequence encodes CASSEVDSYLPGELFF.

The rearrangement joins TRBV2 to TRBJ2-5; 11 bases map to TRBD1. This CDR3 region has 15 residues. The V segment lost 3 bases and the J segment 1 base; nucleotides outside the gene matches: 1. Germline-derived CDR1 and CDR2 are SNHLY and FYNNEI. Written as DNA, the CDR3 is TGTGCCAGCAGTGATGGACAGGGGGCCCAAGAGACCCAGTACTTC. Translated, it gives CASSDGQGAQETQYF.

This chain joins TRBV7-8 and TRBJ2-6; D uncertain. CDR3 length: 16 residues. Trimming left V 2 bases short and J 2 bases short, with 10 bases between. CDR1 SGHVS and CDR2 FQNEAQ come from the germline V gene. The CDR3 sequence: CASSLPHSPGANVLTF. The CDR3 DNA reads TGTGCCAGCAGCTTACCGCACAGCCCTGGGGCCAACGTCCTGACTTTC.

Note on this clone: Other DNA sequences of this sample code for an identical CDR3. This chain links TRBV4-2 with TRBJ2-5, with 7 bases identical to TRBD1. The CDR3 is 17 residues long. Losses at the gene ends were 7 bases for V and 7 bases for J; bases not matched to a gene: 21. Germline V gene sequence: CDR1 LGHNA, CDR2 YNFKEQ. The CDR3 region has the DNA TGTGCCAGCACCTCTCTGTGGTTCGGTCAGGGGGATGGGACCCAGTACTTC. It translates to CASTSLWFGQGDGTQYF.

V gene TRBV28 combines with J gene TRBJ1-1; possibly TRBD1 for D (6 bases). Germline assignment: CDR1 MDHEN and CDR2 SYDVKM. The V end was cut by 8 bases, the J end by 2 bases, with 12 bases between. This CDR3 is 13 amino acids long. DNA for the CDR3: TGTGCCAGCGAAACAGGGACAAACACTGAAGCTTTCTTT. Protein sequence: CASETGTNTEAFF.

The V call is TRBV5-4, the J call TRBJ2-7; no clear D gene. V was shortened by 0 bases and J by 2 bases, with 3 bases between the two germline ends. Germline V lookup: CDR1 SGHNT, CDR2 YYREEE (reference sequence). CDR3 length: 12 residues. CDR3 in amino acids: CASSLETYEQYF. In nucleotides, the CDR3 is TGTGCCAGCAGCTTGGAGACCTACGAGCAGTACTTC.

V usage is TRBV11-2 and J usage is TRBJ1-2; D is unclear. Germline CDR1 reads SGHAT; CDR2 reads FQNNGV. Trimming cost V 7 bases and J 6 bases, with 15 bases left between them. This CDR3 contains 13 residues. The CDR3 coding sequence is TGTGCCAGCACCAACGCCGGAGTTGATGGCTACACCTTC. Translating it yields CASTNAGVDGYTF. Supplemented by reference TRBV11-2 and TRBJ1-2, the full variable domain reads EAGVAQSPRYKIIEKRQSVAFWCNPISGHATLYWYQQILGQGPKLLIQFQNNGVVDDSQLPKDRFSAERLKGVDSTLKIQPAKLEDSAVYLCASTNAGVDGYTFGSGTRLTVV.

In DNA form, the CDR3 reads TGTGCCAGCAGTGTATTTGGCGGGGGGGACACAGATACGCAGTATTTT. Translated, it gives CASSVFGGGDTDTQYF. The rearrangement joins TRBV2 to TRBJ2-3, with TRBD2 matching 9 bases. V lost 4 bases and J lost 2; bases outside the gene matches: 7. The CDR3 loop spans 16 amino acids. Germline CDR1 is SNHLY and CDR2 is FYNNEI.

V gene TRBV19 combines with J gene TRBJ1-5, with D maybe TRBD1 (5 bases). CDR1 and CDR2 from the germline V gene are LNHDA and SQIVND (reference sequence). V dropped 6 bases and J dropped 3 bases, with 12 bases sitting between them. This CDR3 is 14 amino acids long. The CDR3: CASSWGGNNQPQHF. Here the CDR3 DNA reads TGTGCCAGTAGCTGGGGGGGAAACAATCAGCCCCAGCATTTT.

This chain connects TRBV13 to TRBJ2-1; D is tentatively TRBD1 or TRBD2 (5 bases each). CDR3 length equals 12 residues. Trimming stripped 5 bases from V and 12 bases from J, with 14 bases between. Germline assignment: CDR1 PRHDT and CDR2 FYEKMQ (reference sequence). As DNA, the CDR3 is TGTGCCAGCAGCCCCCGGGACGAAGGGCAGTTCTTC. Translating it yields CASSPRDEGQFF.

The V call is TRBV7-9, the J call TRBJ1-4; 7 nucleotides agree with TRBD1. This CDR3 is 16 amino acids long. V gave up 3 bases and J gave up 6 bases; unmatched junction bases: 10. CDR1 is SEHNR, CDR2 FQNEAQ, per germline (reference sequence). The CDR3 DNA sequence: TGTGCCAGCAGCTTCGACCCCGACACAGGGGATGAAAAACTGTTTTTT. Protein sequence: CASSFDPDTGDEKLFF.

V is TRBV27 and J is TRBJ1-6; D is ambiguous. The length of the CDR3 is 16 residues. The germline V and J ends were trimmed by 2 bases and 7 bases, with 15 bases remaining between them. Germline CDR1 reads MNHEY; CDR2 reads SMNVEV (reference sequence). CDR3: CASSLRITIRNSPLHF. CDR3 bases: TGTGCCAGCAGTTTAAGGATAACCATTCGGAATTCACCCCTCCACTTT.

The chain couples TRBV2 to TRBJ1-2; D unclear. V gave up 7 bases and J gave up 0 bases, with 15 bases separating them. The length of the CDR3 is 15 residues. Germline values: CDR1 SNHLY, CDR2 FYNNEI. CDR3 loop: CASMGTRAANYGYTF. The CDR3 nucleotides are TGTGCCAGCATGGGTACGAGGGCCGCTAACTATGGCTACACCTTC. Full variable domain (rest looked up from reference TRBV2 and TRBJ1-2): EPEVTQTPSHQVTQMGQEVILRCVPISNHLYFYWYRQILGQKVEFLVSFYNNEISEKSEIFDDQFSVERPDGSNFTLKIRSTKLEDSAMYFCASMGTRAANYGYTFGSGTRLTVV.

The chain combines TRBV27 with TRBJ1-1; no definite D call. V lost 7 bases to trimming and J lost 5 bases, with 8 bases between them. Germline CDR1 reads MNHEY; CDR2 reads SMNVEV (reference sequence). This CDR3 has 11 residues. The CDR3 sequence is CASMLGTEAFF. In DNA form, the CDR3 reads TGTGCCAGCATGTTGGGGACTGAAGCTTTCTTT.

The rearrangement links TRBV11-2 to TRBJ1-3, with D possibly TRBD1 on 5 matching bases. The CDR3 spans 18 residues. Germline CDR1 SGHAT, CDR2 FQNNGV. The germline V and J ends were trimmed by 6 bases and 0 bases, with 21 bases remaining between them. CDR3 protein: CASSSWRQGAGSGNTIYF. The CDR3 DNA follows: TGTGCCAGCAGTTCCTGGCGGCAGGGTGCAGGCTCTGGAAACACCATATATTTT.

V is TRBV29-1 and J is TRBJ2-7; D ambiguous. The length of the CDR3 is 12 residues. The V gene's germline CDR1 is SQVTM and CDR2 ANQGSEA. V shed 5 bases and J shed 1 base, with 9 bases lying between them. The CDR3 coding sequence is TGCAGCGTTAAAACTCAGTCCTACGAGCAGTACTTC. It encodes CSVKTQSYEQYF.

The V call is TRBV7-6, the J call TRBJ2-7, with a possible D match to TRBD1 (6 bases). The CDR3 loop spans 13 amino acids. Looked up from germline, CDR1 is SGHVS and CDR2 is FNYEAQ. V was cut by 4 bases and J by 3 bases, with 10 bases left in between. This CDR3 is CASSSGQYYEQYF. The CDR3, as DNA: TGTGCCAGCAGCTCCGGACAGTACTACGAGCAGTACTTC. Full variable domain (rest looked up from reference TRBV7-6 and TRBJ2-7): GAGVSQSPRYKVTKRGQDVALRCDPISGHVSLYWYRQALGQGPEFLTYFNYEAQQDKSGLPNDRFSAERPEGSISTLTIQRTEQRDSAMYRCASSSGQYYEQYFGPGTRLTVT.

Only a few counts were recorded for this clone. The CDR3 here is CASSDSAQGSPLHF. The CDR3 bases are TGCGCCAGCAGTGATTCAGCACAGGGTTCACCCCTCCACTTT. This chain connects TRBV10-1 to TRBJ1-6, with TRBD1 as a possible D gene (6 bases). With 3 bases removed from V and 9 bases from J, the gap between germline ends came to 12 bases. Germline V gives CDR1 WNHNN, CDR2 SYGVQD (reference sequence). CDR3 length: 14 residues.